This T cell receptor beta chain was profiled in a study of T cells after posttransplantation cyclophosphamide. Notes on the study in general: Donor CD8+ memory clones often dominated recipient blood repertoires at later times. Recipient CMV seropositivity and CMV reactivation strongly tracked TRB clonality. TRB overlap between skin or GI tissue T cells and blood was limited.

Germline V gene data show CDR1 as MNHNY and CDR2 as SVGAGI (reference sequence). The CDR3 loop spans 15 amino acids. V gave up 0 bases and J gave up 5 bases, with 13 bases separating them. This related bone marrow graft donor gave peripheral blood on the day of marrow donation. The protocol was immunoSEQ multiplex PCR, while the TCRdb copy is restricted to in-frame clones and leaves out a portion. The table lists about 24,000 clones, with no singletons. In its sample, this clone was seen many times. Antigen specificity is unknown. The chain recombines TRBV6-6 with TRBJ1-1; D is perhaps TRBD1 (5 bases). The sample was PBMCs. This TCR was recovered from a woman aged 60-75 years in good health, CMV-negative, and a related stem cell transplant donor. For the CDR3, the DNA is TGTGCCAGCAGTTACTCGCGGGGCGCAGGTACTGAAGCTTTCTTT. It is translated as CASSYSRGAGTEAFF.